This passage covers 30 T cell receptor beta chains from one sample sequenced in a study of blood T cell repertoires in COVID-19. Measured with immunoSEQ multiplex PCR; TCRdb has only the in-frame clones, and not every one. This table has over 300,000 clones, roughly nine tenths appearing once. The sequenced sample was peripheral blood. These receptor sequences come from a man aged 40-49 years with acute or convalescent COVID-19.

This clone was counted only a few times. This chain links TRBV2 with TRBJ1-1; the match to TRBD1 covers 10 bases. Germline V gene sequence: CDR1 SNHLY, CDR2 FYNNEI. This CDR3 region has 15 residues. The V and J ends lost 7 bases and 5 bases, in that order; junction bases with no gene match: 10. CDR3 sequence (DNA): TGTGCCAGCAACCCCCCCGGACAGGGGGTTACTGAAGCTTTCTTT. It encodes CASNPPGQGVTEAFF.

The chain is built from TRBV7-2 and TRBJ1-2; 8 bases fit TRBD1. From germline, CDR1 is SGHTA and CDR2 FQGNSA. V lost 4 bases to trimming and J lost 0 bases; unmatched junction nucleotides: 7. The CDR3 runs 16 residues. The CDR3 DNA is TGTGCCAGCAGCTCCCGGGACAGGCAGTCTAACTATGGCTACACCTTC. It codes for CASSSRDRQSNYGYTF.

The rearrangement joins TRBV4-2 to TRBJ2-3, with 9 bases fitting TRBD2. Germline CDR1 reads LGHNA; CDR2 reads YNFKEQ. The J segment lost 9 bases and the V segment lost 0 bases, leaving 7 bases of the junction unmatched. This CDR3 has 15 amino acids. In DNA form, the CDR3 reads TGTGCCAGCAGCCAAGAACTTCTGGCGGGAGGGACGCAGTATTTT. It codes for CASSQELLAGGTQYF.

This sequence joins TRBV7-2 and TRBJ2-2; TRBD2 matches at 8 bases. CDR3 size: 16 residues. CDR1 is SGHTA, CDR2 FQGNSA, per germline. Germline trimming cut 3 bases from V and 1 base from J; bases unmatched to any gene: 4. The chain's CDR3 is CASSFYLAGNTGELFF. CDR3 in DNA: TGTGCCAGCAGCTTTTATCTAGCGGGGAACACCGGGGAGCTGTTTTTT.

This rearrangement joins TRBV29-1 to TRBJ2-1, with 11 bases identical to TRBD2. Per germline, CDR1 SQVTM and CDR2 ANQGSEA. The length of the CDR3 is 13 residues. V dropped 6 bases and J dropped 10; count of bases not matched to a gene: 8. The CDR3 DNA is TGCAGCGTCGGACTAGCGGGCGAGACCGAGCAGTTCTTC. Protein product: CSVGLAGETEQFF.

The gene calls are TRBV18 and TRBJ2-7, with a weak D call TRBD2 (5 bases). Germline CDR1 reads KGHSH; CDR2 reads LQKENI. This CDR3 region has 14 residues. The V and J ends lost 3 bases and 7 bases respectively, with 16 bases between them. The DNA for the CDR3 is TGTGCCAGCTCACCGGCACCTTCCCCGGGGGAGCAGTACTTC. Encoded protein: CASSPAPSPGEQYF.

The chain recombines TRBV28 with TRBJ1-2; D may be TRBD1 (5 bases). The CDR3 is 11 residues long. CDR1 is MDHEN, CDR2 SYDVKM, per germline. The V and J ends lost 8 bases and 8 bases respectively, with 12 bases between them. CDR3 bases: TGTGCCAGCCACCGTAGGGGCGGCTACACCTTC. This encodes CASHRRGGYTF.

The chain combines TRBV7-9 with TRBJ2-1; 9 bases are a match to TRBD2. There are 14 residues in the CDR3. The V gene end was trimmed by 3 bases and the J gene end by 7 bases; junction bases not matched to a gene: 4. Germline V gene lookup returns CDR1 SEHNR and CDR2 FQNEAQ (reference sequence). DNA for the CDR3: TGTGCCAGCAGCTTCCTAGCGGGGAGTAATGAGCAGTTCTTC. This encodes CASSFLAGSNEQFF.

The V call is TRBV7-3, the J call TRBJ2-3; no clear D gene. CDR1 is SGHTA and CDR2 is FQGTGA in the germline V gene. The CDR3 is 14 residues long. Between the trimmed V and J ends, which lost 5 bases and 0 bases, there was a span of 9 bases. The CDR3 spells CASSLDGSTDTQYF. The DNA of the CDR3 is TGTGCCAGCAGCCTAGACGGGAGCACAGATACGCAGTATTTT.

The chain carries TRBV5-6 and TRBJ1-2; D gene unclear. The ends were cut back, 4 bases at V and 8 bases at J, with 12 bases in the middle. This CDR3 spans 12 amino acids. Germline V gene lookup returns CDR1 SGHDT and CDR2 YYEEEE. DNA of the CDR3: TGTGCCAGCAGCCTAGGAACGAGGGGCTACACCTTC. It specifies CASSLGTRGYTF.

The chain couples TRBV2 to TRBJ1-2, with 8 bases lining up with TRBD1. J gave up 2 bases and V 10 bases, and 15 bases lay outside the gene matches. The CDR3 spans 16 residues. CDR1 is SNHLY and CDR2 is FYNNEI in the germline V gene. The CDR3 here is CANVLPGQGANYGYTF. The CDR3 DNA is TGTGCCAACGTGCTCCCTGGACAGGGAGCGAACTATGGCTACACCTTC.

This clone occurred many times. This rearrangement joins TRBV6-5 to TRBJ1-1, with 8 nucleotides matching TRBD1. The germline CDR1 and CDR2 sequences are MNHEY and SVGAGI. Germline trimming cut 6 bases from V and 6 bases from J; bases unmatched to any gene: 12. The CDR3 spans 15 residues. The DNA for the CDR3 is TGTGCCAGCAGCAAACCACAGGGGGTAGGTTCTGAAGCTTTCTTT. This sequence encodes CASSKPQGVGSEAFF.

The chain couples TRBV19 to TRBJ2-2; 11 bases are a match to TRBD1. The V and J ends lost 3 bases and 4 bases, in that order; junction bases with no gene match: 4. CDR1 is LNHDA, CDR2 SQIVND, per germline (reference sequence). The CDR3 has 16 amino acids. CDR3 region: CASSMAGTGGTGELFF. Here the CDR3 DNA reads TGTGCCAGTAGTATGGCCGGGACAGGGGGCACCGGGGAGCTGTTTTTT.

The chain employs TRBV4-1 and TRBJ2-2, with 10 bases lining up with TRBD1. Germline V gives CDR1 MGHRA, CDR2 YSYEKL. The CDR3 extends over 20 amino acids. The V segment lost 3 bases and the J segment 3 bases; nucleotides outside the gene matches: 16. The CDR3 sequence is CASSHLTGTGAYYYTGELFF. In DNA form, the CDR3 reads TGCGCCAGCAGCCATCTTACCGGGACAGGGGCGTATTATTACACCGGGGAGCTGTTTTTT.

CDR3 nucleotides: TGTGCCATCAGACAGGGGGACAGGGCAGATACGCAGTATTTT. Its translation: CAIRQGDRADTQYF. The gene calls are TRBV10-3 and TRBJ2-3; 9 positions match TRBD1. After removal of 6 bases from V and 4 bases from J, the junction contained 5 bases not matched to a gene. Germline V lookup: CDR1 ENHRY, CDR2 SYGVKD. There are 14 residues in the CDR3.

The chain is built from TRBV20-1 and TRBJ1-5, with TRBD1 matching over 7 bases. Germline values: CDR1 DFQATT, CDR2 SNEGSKA (reference sequence). With V trimmed by 3 bases and J by 4 bases, 9 bases remained unmatched. The CDR3 totals 15 residues. For the CDR3, the DNA is TGCAGTGCTAGTAGAGCGGCAGGGGGTAATCAGCCCCAGCATTTT. Translated, it gives CSASRAAGGNQPQHF.

The chain employs TRBV19 and TRBJ1-1; D uncertain. The V gene lost 6 bases and the J gene lost 7 bases, with 18 bases spanning the gap. Germline V gene sequence: CDR1 LNHDA, CDR2 SQIVND (reference sequence). The CDR3 is 14 residues long. The CDR3 protein is CASRPPGTYYEAFF. CDR3 sequence (DNA): TGTGCCAGTAGACCGCCCGGTACTTATTATGAAGCTTTCTTT. Looking up the rest from reference TRBV19 and TRBJ1-1 gives the full variable domain: DGGITQSPKYLFRKEGQNVTLSCEQNLNHDAMYWYRQDPGQGLRLIYYSQIVNDFQKGDIAEGYSVSREKKESFPLTVTSAQKNPTAFYLCASRPPGTYYEAFFGQGTRLTVV.

The chain recombines TRBV4-1 with TRBJ2-1; D unresolved. Germline V gives CDR1 MGHRA, CDR2 YSYEKL. Trimming shortened V by 0 bases and J by 8 bases, and 8 bases separated the two germline ends. The CDR3 covers 13 residues. The CDR3 bases are TGCGCCAGCAGCCAAGATTTATCCGATGAGCAGTTCTTC. This gives the protein CASSQDLSDEQFF.

The chain carries TRBV7-3 and TRBJ2-3, with TRBD2 matching 12 bases. Germline V gene data show CDR1 as SGHTA and CDR2 as FQGTGA. This CDR3 is built from 16 residues. J was trimmed by 4 bases and V by 5 bases; bases with no gene match: 7. The CDR3 sequence: CASSPGTSGFSDTQYF. CDR3 nucleotides: TGTGCCAGCAGCCCCGGGACTAGCGGGTTCTCAGATACGCAGTATTTT.

The rearrangement links TRBV12-3 or TRBV12-4 to TRBJ2-1, with 8 bases aligning to TRBD1. The junction had 7 bases not matched to a gene; V was cut back by 5 bases and J by 10 bases. The CDR3 loop spans 13 amino acids. The CDR3 DNA is TGTGCCAGCAGTCCCGGACAGGGCCGAGAGCAGTTCTTC. It yields the protein CASSPGQGREQFF.

This sequence joins TRBV7-6 and TRBJ2-1, with 11 bases identical to TRBD1. The CDR3 runs to 16 residues. Germline-derived CDR1 and CDR2 are SGHVS and FNYEAQ. V shed 2 bases, J shed 10 bases, and the junction held 10 bases outside the gene matches. CDR3 sequence (DNA): TGTGCCAGCAGCTTATTTAGGGACAGGGGGTCTCGGGAGCAGTTCTTC. Translated: CASSLFRDRGSREQFF.

This chain links TRBV3-1 (or the pseudogene TRBV3-2) with TRBJ1-1, with D possibly TRBD1 on 5 matching bases. V dropped 0 bases and J dropped 5 bases, with 10 bases sitting between them. Per germline, CDR1 LGHDT and CDR2 YNNKEL (reference sequence). The CDR3 runs to 14 residues. CDR3 sequence: CASSQEAGGTEAFF. The CDR3, as DNA: TGTGCCAGCAGCCAAGAGGCCGGGGGGACTGAAGCTTTCTTT.

This clone was detected once. The CDR3 is CASSPPGGRGTDTQYF. DNA for the CDR3: TGTGCCAGCAGCCCCCCGGGCGGGAGGGGCACAGATACGCAGTATTTT. This chain joins TRBV7-2 and TRBJ2-3; TRBD2 aligns across 9 bases. CDR1 is SGHTA and CDR2 is FQGNSA in the germline V gene. V shed 5 bases, J shed 1 base, and the junction held 7 bases outside the gene matches. This CDR3 contains 16 residues.

CDR3 bases: TGTGCCAGCAGACTACTCTCCTCCTACAATGAGCAGTTCTTC. This codes for CASRLLSSYNEQFF. The rearrangement joins TRBV11-2 to TRBJ2-1; D uncertain. Germline V CDR1 and CDR2: SGHAT, FQNNGV. The CDR3 runs to 14 residues. V was pared by 6 bases and J by 0 bases, with 9 bases between.

The V and J genes are TRBV29-1 and TRBJ1-1; TRBD1 might be the D (5 bases). Germline lookup yields CDR1 SQVTM and CDR2 ANQGSEA. The CDR3 is 12 residues long. V was cut by 0 bases and J by 4 bases, with 6 bases left in between. The CDR3 coding sequence is TGCAGCGTTGAAGAGGGGGGCACTGAAGCTTTCTTT. Its protein is CSVEEGGTEAFF.

This chain links TRBV2 with TRBJ1-5, with TRBD1 as a possible D gene (5 bases). CDR3 size: 16 residues. Trimming took 6 bases from V and 4 from J, leaving 19 bases between them. The germline CDR1 and CDR2 sequences are SNHLY and FYNNEI. The CDR3 nucleotides read TGTGCCAGCAGCCGTAAAGACAGAGCAGGGAATCAGCCCCAGCATTTT. The encoded protein is CASSRKDRAGNQPQHF.

The table lists this clone with many counts. The chain carries TRBV7-9 and TRBJ2-7; D is perhaps TRBD2 (5 bases). CDR3 length: 14 amino acids. The V gene's germline CDR1 is SEHNR and CDR2 FQNEAQ (reference sequence). The germline V and J ends were trimmed by 5 bases and 5 bases, with 16 bases remaining between them. CDR3 sequence reads: CASSASKEADEQYF. For the CDR3, the DNA is TGTGCCAGCAGCGCTTCAAAGGAGGCGGACGAGCAGTACTTC.

This clone was detected only a few times. The V call is TRBV9, the J call TRBJ2-2, with D possibly being TRBD1 (5 bases). From germline, CDR1 is SGDLS and CDR2 YYNGEE. The CDR3 extends over 14 amino acids. V shed 0 bases and J shed 4 bases, with 7 bases lying between them. CDR3 sequence (DNA): TGTGCCAGCAGCGTAGCTCAGGGCACCGGGGAGCTGTTTTTT. Its translation is CASSVAQGTGELFF.

This clone came up once. The V call is TRBV19, the J call TRBJ1-5; possible D gene TRBD1, 5 bases. The CDR3 is 14 amino acids. Germline CDR1 is LNHDA and CDR2 is SQIVND (reference sequence). V was clipped by 8 bases and J by 5 bases, with 16 bases between them. CDR3 in amino acids: CASCGARRDQPQHF. CDR3 DNA: TGTGCCAGTTGTGGGGCTCGACGGGATCAGCCCCAGCATTTT.

The DNA for the CDR3 is TGTGCCAGCAGTTTGATCGCAGGGGACCACGAGCAGTACTTC. Protein: CASSLIAGDHEQYF. The genes are TRBV27 and TRBJ2-7; TRBD1 might be the D (6 bases). The CDR3 is 14 amino acids. V lost 3 bases, J lost 5 bases, and 14 bases lay in between. Germline lookup yields CDR1 MNHEY and CDR2 SMNVEV (reference sequence).